One TCR beta chain is described in this entry. The antigen is unknown. Germline values: CDR1 KGHSH, CDR2 LQKENI. CDR3 length: 15 residues. J lost 5 bases, V lost 3 bases, and 10 bases had no gene match. The data are from a study of cytomegalovirus exposure and HLA in healthy donors. Study-wide findings and caveats: Reports described diagnosis of cytomegalovirus status by the classifier as highly specific and sensitive. Versus the roughly 690-donor mean, an Asian-associated ancestry cluster reportedly showed fewer N-insertions in a later analysis.

In the PCR, 60 Vbeta and 13 Jbeta primers were used. The table came from immunoSEQ multiplex PCR; TCRdb's copy has only in-frame clones and leaves some out. Among 80,000 to 100,000 clones listed, around three fifths were seen once. The genes are TRBV18 and TRBJ2-7; 7 positions match TRBD1. This TCR was recovered from a woman aged 40 to 50 in good health and CMV-seropositive. The sequenced material came from PBMCs. The CDR3 protein is CASSPSQTGLHEQYF. CDR3 DNA sequence: TGTGCCAGCTCACCTAGCCAGACAGGGTTACACGAGCAGTACTTC.